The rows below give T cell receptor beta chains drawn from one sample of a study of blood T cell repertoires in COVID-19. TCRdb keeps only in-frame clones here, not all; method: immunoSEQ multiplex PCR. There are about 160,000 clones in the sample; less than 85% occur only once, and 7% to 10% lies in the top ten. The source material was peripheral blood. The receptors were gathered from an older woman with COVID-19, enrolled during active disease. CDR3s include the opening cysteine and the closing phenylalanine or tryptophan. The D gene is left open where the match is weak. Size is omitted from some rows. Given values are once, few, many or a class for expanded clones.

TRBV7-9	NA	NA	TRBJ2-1	TGTGCCAGCAGCCCCCCTGGGCCCCTCTACAATGAGCAGTTCTTC	CASSPPGPLYNEQFF
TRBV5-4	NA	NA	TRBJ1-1	TGTGCCAGCAGCTTTGAACTCGTGAACACTGAAGCTTTCTTT	CASSFELVNTEAFF
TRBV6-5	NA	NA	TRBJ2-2	TGTGCCAGCAGTTTCGGGGGGCCCGGGGAGCTGTTTTTT	CASSFGGPGELFF
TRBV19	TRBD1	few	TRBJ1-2	TGTGCCAGTAGTATGGGACAGGGCGGCTATGGCTACACCTTC	CASSMGQGGYGYTF
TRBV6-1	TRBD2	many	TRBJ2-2	TGTGCCAGCAGTGAACTAGCGGACACCGGGGAGCTGTTTTTT	CASSELADTGELFF
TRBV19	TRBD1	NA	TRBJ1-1	TGTGCCAGTAGTATAGGGGACAGCAGCGAAGCTTTCTTT	CASSIGDSSEAFF
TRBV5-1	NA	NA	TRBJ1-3	TGCGCCAGCAGCCCATGGACTCTTGAGGGGGCTGGAAACACCATATATTTT	CASSPWTLEGAGNTIYF
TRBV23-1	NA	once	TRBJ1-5	TGCGCCATAGAAGTCAGGTCTCATCAGCCCCAGCATTTT	CAIEVRSHQPQHF
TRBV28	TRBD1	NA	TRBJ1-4	TGTGCCGTCTGGCAGGGGGTTAATGAAAAACTGTTTTTT	CAVWQGVNEKLFF
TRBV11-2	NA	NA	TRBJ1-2	TGTGCCAGCAGCTTATATGGACAGAGCTATGGCTACACCTTC	CASSLYGQSYGYTF
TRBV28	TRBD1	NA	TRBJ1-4	TGTGCCAGCAGTTTCCCGGGACAGGGCGTCGAAAAACTGTTTTTT	CASSFPGQGVEKLFF
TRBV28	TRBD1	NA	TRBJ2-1	TGTGCCAGCAGTCCCCACGGACAGGGGAAAAATGAGCAGTTCTTC	CASSPHGQGKNEQFF
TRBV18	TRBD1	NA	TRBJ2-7	TGTGCCAGCTCGGGGACAGGGGGCTCCTACGAGCAGTACTTC	CASSGTGGSYEQYF
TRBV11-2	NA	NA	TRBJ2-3	TGTGCCAGCAGCTTAGTGGGCTACCTCACAGATACGCAGTATTTT	CASSLVGYLTDTQYF
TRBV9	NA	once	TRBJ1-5	TGTGCCAGCAGCGTAGGACTTAGCAATCAGCCCCAGCATTTT	CASSVGLSNQPQHF
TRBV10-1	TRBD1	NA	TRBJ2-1	TGCGCCAGCAGTGAGGCGGACAGGGGGCAGGAGCAGTTCTTC	CASSEADRGQEQFF
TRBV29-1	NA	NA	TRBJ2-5	TGCAGCGTTGCCTTCGGTCAAGAGACCCAGTACTTC	CSVAFGQETQYF
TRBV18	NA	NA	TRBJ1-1	TGTGCCAGCTCACCTACAGGGTTGAACACTGAAGCTTTCTTT	CASSPTGLNTEAFF